The T cell receptor beta chain described here comes from a study of Ad26.COV2.S vaccination and SARS-CoV-2 variants. Whole-study findings and limits: Placebo and vaccine recipients had non-spike TCR breadth that was similar.

Germline assignment: CDR1 SEHNR and CDR2 FQNEAQ (reference sequence). The CDR3 extends over 15 amino acids. Trimming shortened V by 3 bases and J by 1 base, and 9 bases separated the two germline ends. Libraries were prepared by immunoSEQ multiplex PCR; TCRdb keeps only in-frame clonotypes and omits some of them. Among 300,000 to 450,000 clones, 90% to 95% were seen once, and the ten largest hold around 4.2%. Note on this clone: Its antigen is not known.

The sample consisted of peripheral blood, taken after recovery from COVID-19. This receptor was taken from a human donor who had recovered from COVID-19. V usage is TRBV7-9 and J usage is TRBJ2-2, with D tentatively TRBD1 (6 bases). Written as DNA, the CDR3 is TGTGCCAGCAGCTTCCTGGACAGGAACACCGGGGAGCTGTTTTTT. Translation: CASSFLDRNTGELFF.